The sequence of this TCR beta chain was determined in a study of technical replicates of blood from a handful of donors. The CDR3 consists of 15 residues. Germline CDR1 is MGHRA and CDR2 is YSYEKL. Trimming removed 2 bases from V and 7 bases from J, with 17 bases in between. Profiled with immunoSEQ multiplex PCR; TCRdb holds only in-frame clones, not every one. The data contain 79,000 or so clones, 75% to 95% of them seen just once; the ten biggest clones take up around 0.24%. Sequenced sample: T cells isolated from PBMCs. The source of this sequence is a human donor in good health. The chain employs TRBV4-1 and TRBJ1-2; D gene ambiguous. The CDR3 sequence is CASSQIGGRRGGYTF. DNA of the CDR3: TGCGCCAGCAGCCAAATAGGAGGGCGCCGGGGTGGCTACACCTTC.